The 22 T cell receptor beta chains reported below all come from one sample, sequenced in a study of a mutant IDH1 vaccine in newly diagnosed glioma. Regarding time point: week 35, safety follow-up. The content of each vaccine dose was 300 ug of mutant IDH1 20-mer peptide, and topical imiquimod accompanied it. The protocol was immunoSEQ multiplex PCR, while the TCRdb copy is restricted to in-frame clones and leaves out a portion. Of about 56,000 clones listed, roughly nine tenths are singletons. These TCRs are of unknown antigen specificity. The material sequenced was PBMCs, taken from a glioma patient whose treatment included an IDH1 peptide vaccine. Receptor source: a man aged 35 to 55 with glioma.

The rearrangement uses TRBV29-1 and TRBJ2-2; TRBD1 matches 8 bases. The J segment lost 7 bases and the V segment lost 3 bases, leaving 4 bases of the junction unmatched. CDR1 and CDR2 (germline): SQVTM, ANQGSEA. This CDR3 is built from 13 residues. The DNA for the CDR3 is TGCAGCGTTGATGCAGGGGGCTTCGGGGAGCTGTTTTTT. Its protein product is CSVDAGGFGELFF.

The genes are TRBV4-1 and TRBJ2-1, with D uncertain. With 0 bases removed from V and 8 bases from J, the gap between germline ends came to 14 bases. There are 15 residues in the CDR3. Germline V lookup: CDR1 MGHRA, CDR2 YSYEKL. The CDR3 loop is CASSQDGLVGDEQFF. For the CDR3, the DNA is TGCGCCAGCAGCCAAGACGGGCTAGTTGGCGATGAGCAGTTCTTC.

This chain uses TRBV9 with TRBJ2-3, with 8 bases identical to TRBD1. V shed 3 bases, J shed 8 bases, and the junction held 8 bases outside the gene matches. Germline lookup yields CDR1 SGDLS and CDR2 YYNGEE. The CDR3 is made up of 14 amino acids. Here the CDR3 DNA reads TGTGCCAGCAGCGCCACAGGGGGTTCCGTTACGCAGTATTTT. Translating gives CASSATGGSVTQYF.

Only a few counts were recorded for this clone. J is TRBJ1-5 and V is TRBV4-1; D is ambiguous. CDR1 is MGHRA and CDR2 is YSYEKL in the germline V gene. Trimming took 2 bases from V and 9 from J, leaving 11 bases between them. CDR3 size: 13 residues. CDR3 sequence: CASSQTYAGPQHF. CDR3 sequence (DNA): TGCGCCAGCAGCCAAACGTATGCGGGGCCCCAGCATTTT.

This chain joins TRBV15 and TRBJ1-4; no definite D call. The CDR3 totals 14 residues. Trimming removed 4 bases at V and 4 bases at J, with 10 bases between. Germline V gene sequence: CDR1 LNHNV, CDR2 YYDKDF (reference sequence). The CDR3 reads CATSIRLDNEKLFF. The CDR3, as DNA: TGTGCCACCAGCATCAGACTTGATAATGAAAAACTGTTTTTT.

The V and J genes are TRBV28 and TRBJ1-2; D may be TRBD1 (6 bases). The CDR3 is 13 amino acids. Trimming shortened V by 6 bases and J by 6 bases, and 14 bases separated the two germline ends. From germline, CDR1 is MDHEN and CDR2 SYDVKM. The DNA of the CDR3 is TGTGCCAGCAGATTCTCAGGGGCAGATGGCTACACCTTC. This encodes CASRFSGADGYTF.

V and J are TRBV4-1 and TRBJ1-5; 12 nucleotides align to TRBD1. This CDR3 is 17 amino acids long. Germline lookup yields CDR1 MGHRA and CDR2 YSYEKL. V shed 4 bases and J 3 bases; nucleotides not matched to a gene: 7. The DNA of the CDR3 is TGCGCCAGCAGCCGTTTGGAGGGACAGGGGGCCAATCAGCCCCAGCATTTT. This codes for CASSRLEGQGANQPQHF.

The chain has TRBV7-2 and TRBJ2-5; 11 positions match TRBD1. This CDR3 has 16 amino acids. The germline gives CDR1 SGHTA, CDR2 FQGNSA. J gave up 7 bases and V 5 bases, and 12 bases lay outside the gene matches. The CDR3 nucleotides are TGTGCCAGCAGCGTGTACGGACAGGGGGCCTGGGGGACCCAGTACTTC. Protein: CASSVYGQGAWGTQYF.

The V and J genes are TRBV19 and TRBJ2-3; 11 positions match TRBD2. The CDR3 sequence is 14 residues long. Losses at the gene ends were 5 bases for V and 5 bases for J; bases not matched to a gene: 3. The germline V gene encodes CDR1 LNHDA and CDR2 SQIVND (reference sequence). DNA for the CDR3: TGTGCCAGTAGTCTTGGACTAGCGGGAGATACGCAGTATTTT. Its protein product is CASSLGLAGDTQYF.

V gene TRBV15 combines with J gene TRBJ2-5, with 8 bases fitting TRBD2. Germline V gives CDR1 LNHNV, CDR2 YYDKDF (reference sequence). Unmatched junction bases numbered 7, after V lost 1 base and J lost 3 bases. This CDR3 has 16 residues. The CDR3 is CATSRGGGRLEETQYF. The CDR3 bases are TGTGCCACCAGCAGAGGGGGCGGGAGGCTCGAAGAGACCCAGTACTTC.

This chain connects TRBV7-2 to TRBJ2-5; 12 bases map to TRBD2. CDR1 and CDR2 from the germline V gene are SGHTA and FQGNSA. Trimming took 5 bases from V and 2 from J; bases not matched to a gene: 9. This CDR3 region has 17 residues. The CDR3 sequence: CASSIMTSGSRQETQYF. CDR3 bases: TGTGCCAGCAGCATTATGACTAGCGGGAGCCGTCAAGAGACCCAGTACTTC.

The chain uses TRBV7-2 and TRBJ2-3, with D perhaps matching TRBD1 (5 bases). Trimming pared 2 bases from V and 1 base from J, leaving 13 bases between. Germline V CDR1 and CDR2: SGHTA, FQGNSA. CDR3 size: 16 residues. CDR3 sequence: CASSLTLARGTDTQYF. The DNA of the CDR3 is TGTGCCAGCAGCTTAACGCTGGCCAGGGGCACAGATACGCAGTATTTT. Full variable domain (remainder filled in from reference TRBV7-2 and TRBJ2-3): GAGVSQSPSNKVTEKGKDVELRCDPISGHTALYWYRQSLGQGLEFLIYFQGNSAPDKSGLPSDRFSAERTGGSVSTLTIQRTQQEDSAVYLCASSLTLARGTDTQYFGPGTRLTVL.

The genes are TRBV2 and TRBJ2-7; D is uncertain. Germline CDR1 SNHLY, CDR2 FYNNEI. The CDR3 is 16 residues long. V was trimmed by 9 bases and J by 0 bases, leaving 21 bases between them. CDR3 in amino acids: CASRFLWQVSSYEQYF. DNA for the CDR3: TGTGCCAGTCGATTCCTCTGGCAGGTGAGCTCCTACGAGCAGTACTTC.

This chain connects TRBV11-3 to TRBJ2-7; D is unclear. V was cut by 1 base and J by 6 bases, with 7 bases left in between. This CDR3 comprises 12 residues. The germline gives CDR1 SGHNT, CDR2 YENEEA. In DNA, the CDR3 is TGTGCCAGCAGCTTAGTGGGAAGCGAGCAGTACTTC. It is translated as CASSLVGSEQYF.

V usage is TRBV4-3 and J usage is TRBJ2-5; D remains unclear. This CDR3 region has 13 residues. CDR1 is LGHNA and CDR2 is YSLEER in the germline V gene. Trimming pared 4 bases from V and 5 bases from J, leaving 11 bases between. CDR3 loop: CASSLELRETQYF. The DNA of the CDR3 is TGCGCCAGCAGCCTGGAGTTACGGGAGACCCAGTACTTC.

This clone was observed at least ten times. Here the CDR3 DNA reads TGTGCCAGCAGCCATACATTTCCGGGACAGGGTGCCTACACCTTC. Residues: CASSHTFPGQGAYTF. The V and J genes are TRBV9 and TRBJ1-2; 9 bases line up with TRBD1. CDR1 and CDR2 (germline): SGDLS, YYNGEE. J gave up 10 bases and V 4 bases, and 14 bases lay outside the gene matches. CDR3 length: 15 amino acids.

The V and J genes are TRBV14 and TRBJ2-3; D may be TRBD1 (6 bases). The germline V and J ends were trimmed by 4 bases and 6 bases, with 20 bases remaining between them. The length of the CDR3 is 16 residues. Looked up from germline, CDR1 is SGHDN and CDR2 is FVKESK. This CDR3 is CASSPNLMRQEDTQYF. CDR3 bases: TGTGCCAGCAGCCCGAACCTGATGAGACAGGAGGATACGCAGTATTTT.

V is TRBV6-5 and J is TRBJ1-1; no clear D. CDR1 is MNHEY, CDR2 SVGAGI, per germline. V was trimmed by 0 bases and J by 5 bases, leaving 10 bases between them. The CDR3 extends over 14 amino acids. The CDR3 loop is CASSYSSLVTEAFF. CDR3 coding DNA: TGTGCCAGCAGTTACTCATCATTGGTTACTGAAGCTTTCTTT.

The rearrangement uses TRBV29-1 and TRBJ2-7; D is unclear. V gave up 3 bases and J gave up 5 bases, with 5 bases separating them. The CDR3 sequence is 10 residues long. Germline CDR1 and CDR2: SQVTM and ANQGSEA. CDR3 region: CSVEGDEQYF. In nucleotides, the CDR3 is TGCAGCGTTGAGGGTGACGAGCAGTACTTC.

This sequence joins TRBV19 and TRBJ1-5; D unresolved. CDR3 length: 15 residues. The germline V gene encodes CDR1 LNHDA and CDR2 SQIVND (reference sequence). Trimming stripped 7 bases from V and 4 bases from J, with 17 bases between. The CDR3 coding sequence is TGTGCCAGTAACGTCGGCGGGATCACTAATCAGCCCCAGCATTTT. This sequence encodes CASNVGGITNQPQHF. The complete variable domain, with remaining parts taken from reference TRBV19 and TRBJ1-5, reads DGGITQSPKYLFRKEGQNVTLSCEQNLNHDAMYWYRQDPGQGLRLIYYSQIVNDFQKGDIAEGYSVSREKKESFPLTVTSAQKNPTAFYLCASNVGGITNQPQHFGDGTRLSIL.

The chain joins TRBV7-2 to TRBJ2-2, with D perhaps matching TRBD1 (6 bases). This CDR3 comprises 15 residues. CDR1 and CDR2 (germline): SGHTA, FQGNSA. Trimming pared 4 bases from V and 5 bases from J, leaving 14 bases between. Here the CDR3 reads CASSSGTQLTGELFF. Here the CDR3 DNA reads TGTGCCAGCAGCTCCGGGACACAACTAACCGGGGAGCTGTTTTTT. Variable domain in full (rest from reference TRBV7-2 and TRBJ2-2): GAGVSQSPSNKVTEKGKDVELRCDPISGHTALYWYRQSLGQGLEFLIYFQGNSAPDKSGLPSDRFSAERTGGSVSTLTIQRTQQEDSAVYLCASSSGTQLTGELFFGEGSRLTVL.

The chain's CDR3 is CASSRVLGRTDTQYF. The CDR3 DNA is TGTGCCAGCAGCAGGGTTCTTGGGCGCACAGATACGCAGTATTTT. The chain employs TRBV6-5 and TRBJ2-3; D possibly corresponds to TRBD1 (5 bases). CDR1 and CDR2 from the germline V gene are MNHEY and SVGAGI. The CDR3 sequence is 15 residues long. Trimming stripped 6 bases from V and 1 base from J, with 14 bases between.